These 14 T cell receptor beta chains share one sample of origin, sequenced in a study of blood T cells in healthy people across ages. A second PCR of roughly 7 to 11 cycles used a sample-barcoded 5' primer and a J-beta primer mix. TCRdb passed the 5' RACE reads through MiXCR, listing each CDR3 protein once. The data hold hundreds of thousands of distinct CDR3 sequences, with around 50% observed a single time. Sequenced material: blood. These receptors all stem from a man older than 75 in good health.

This chain uses TRBV7-3 with TRBJ1-1; D is possibly TRBD1 (5 bases). The germline V gene has CDR1 SGHTA and CDR2 FQGTGA. V lost 2 bases to trimming and J lost 5 bases, with 15 bases between them. The CDR3 consists of 15 residues. CDR3: CASSLSGGRKTEAFF. The CDR3 nucleotides are TGTGCCAGCAGCTTATCTGGGGGTAGGAAGACTGAAGCTTTCTTT.

This clonotype was seen a handful of times. J is TRBJ2-7 and V is TRBV20-1; possibly TRBD2 for D (6 bases). This CDR3 comprises 13 residues. Between the trimmed V and J ends, which lost 7 bases and 2 bases, there was a span of 15 bases. Germline values: CDR1 DFQATT, CDR2 SNEGSKA (reference sequence). The CDR3 DNA reads TGCAGTGGACTCACTAGCTCAACCTACGAGCAGTACTTC. It specifies CSGLTSSTYEQYF.

This clonotype was counted ten times or more. The genes are TRBV6-4 and TRBJ2-5; 11 nucleotides line up with TRBD1. J gave up 3 bases and V 6 bases, and 3 bases lay outside the gene matches. The CDR3 has 14 amino acids. CDR1 is MRHNA, CDR2 SNTAGT, per germline. This CDR3 reads CASSKGQGEETQYF. The CDR3 bases are TGTGCCAGCAGCAAGGGACAGGGGGAAGAGACCCAGTACTTC.

The J gene is TRBJ2-1, the V gene TRBV4-2; D not resolved. V lost 2 bases to trimming and J lost 5 bases, with 10 bases between them. The CDR3 covers 14 residues. The germline gives CDR1 LGHNA, CDR2 YNFKEQ. The CDR3 DNA is TGTGCCAGCAGCCAATCGGACGCCGACAATGAGCAGTTCTTC. It yields the protein CASSQSDADNEQFF.

The V and J genes are TRBV5-1 and TRBJ2-2; D may be TRBD2 (6 bases). This CDR3 is 16 amino acids long. Trimming shortened V by 4 bases and J by 4 bases, and 17 bases separated the two germline ends. Looked up from germline, CDR1 is SGHRS and CDR2 is YFSETQ. In DNA, the CDR3 is TGCGCCAGCAGCCCCCTCGGCGGGACCGTCACCGGGGAGCTGTTTTTT. The encoded protein is CASSPLGGTVTGELFF.

This chain connects TRBV5-1 to TRBJ2-3; D may match TRBD1 or TRBD2 (5 bases each). Germline V lookup: CDR1 SGHRS, CDR2 YFSETQ. The V and J ends lost 0 bases and 3 bases respectively, with 14 bases between them. There are 16 residues in the CDR3. In DNA form, the CDR3 reads TGCGCCAGCAGCTTGGTCTCAGGGAGTAATACAGATACGCAGTATTTT. It translates to CASSLVSGSNTDTQYF.

This clonotype was counted ten times or more. The chain couples TRBV6-6 to TRBJ2-7; possible D gene TRBD2, 5 bases. Trimming shortened V by 7 bases and J by 0 bases, and 16 bases separated the two germline ends. In germline, CDR1 is MNHNY, CDR2 SVGAGI (reference sequence). The CDR3 is 15 amino acids. CDR3 residues: CASTTTRAGSYEQYF. DNA of the CDR3: TGTGCCAGCACTACCACTAGGGCTGGCTCCTACGAGCAGTACTTC.

Only a few counts were recorded for this clonotype. This sequence joins TRBV6-5 and TRBJ1-6; 9 nucleotides align to TRBD1. CDR3 length: 13 amino acids. The germline V gene encodes CDR1 MNHEY and CDR2 SVGAGI. V lost 6 bases to trimming and J lost 11 bases; unmatched junction nucleotides: 5. The CDR3 loop reads CASSRDREAPLHF. The CDR3 bases are TGTGCCAGCAGCCGGGACAGGGAGGCACCCCTCCACTTT.

Only a few counts were recorded for this clonotype. This rearrangement joins TRBV12-3 or TRBV12-4 to TRBJ2-7; a possible D gene is TRBD2 (5 bases). V lost 5 bases to trimming and J lost 3 bases, with 17 bases between them. The CDR3 consists of 15 residues. CDR3 DNA sequence: TGTGCCAGCAGTCCCGGCGGGTCTGGAGGCTACGAGCAGTACTTC. Amino acids: CASSPGGSGGYEQYF.

The gene calls are TRBV20-1 and TRBJ1-5; TRBD1 matches 7 bases. In germline, CDR1 is DFQATT, CDR2 SNEGSKA (reference sequence). The CDR3 sequence is 12 residues long. Here the CDR3 reads CRAGTENQPQHF. The CDR3 nucleotides read TGCAGAGCCGGGACAGAGAATCAGCCCCAGCATTTT.

This clonotype was observed a few times. The chain carries TRBV25-1 and TRBJ2-1; 10 bases map to TRBD1. Germline V gene lookup returns CDR1 MGHDK and CDR2 SYGVNS. Unmatched junction bases numbered 9, after V lost 8 bases and J lost 5 bases. The length of the CDR3 is 15 residues. The CDR3 spells CASASRGQGNNEQFF. In nucleotides, the CDR3 is TGTGCCAGCGCCAGTAGGGGACAGGGGAACAATGAGCAGTTCTTC.

The table lists this clonotype with a few counts. V usage is TRBV29-1 and J usage is TRBJ2-1, with TRBD1 as a possible D gene (7 bases). Germline assignment: CDR1 SQVTM and CDR2 ANQGSEA. Trimming pared 6 bases from V and 8 bases from J, leaving 17 bases between. CDR3 length equals 13 residues. CDR3 sequence: CSVPTGEVDEQFF. In nucleotides, the CDR3 is TGCAGCGTACCAACAGGGGAGGTGGATGAGCAGTTCTTC.

Only a few counts were recorded for this clonotype. This chain joins TRBV11-2 and TRBJ1-2; TRBD1 might be the D (5 bases). Trimming took off 5 bases at V and 4 bases at J, with 17 bases between the two ends. The germline CDR1 and CDR2 sequences are SGHAT and FQNNGV. The CDR3 consists of 15 residues. The CDR3 DNA follows: TGTGCCAGCAGCCCCCAGGGTCCGGGGAGCTATGGCTACACCTTC. Translating it yields CASSPQGPGSYGYTF.

In regard to this clonotype: An end of the junction differs from the germline gene, which may be a read error. This chain joins TRBV20-1 and TRBJ2-5; D is unclear. CDR1 and CDR2 (germline): DFQATT, SNEGSKA (reference sequence). CDR3 length equals 10 residues. The CDR3 DNA is TGCAGGGCTAGTAAGGAGACCCAGTACTTC. This translates into CRASKETQYF.